These T cell receptor beta chains were read from a single sample in a study of blood T cell repertoires in COVID-19. The repertoire was sequenced with immunoSEQ multiplex PCR; TCRdb's copy has only in-frame clones and lacks some. This sample has approximately 120,000 clones; around 78% occur once, and the top ten carry 15% to 20%. Source material: peripheral blood. The receptors here all came from a woman aged 55-69 years with acute or convalescent COVID-19. The CDR3 runs from the conserved cysteine through the conserved F or W. The D gene is left open where the match is weak. Not all rows give a size; the values are once, few, many and, for expanded clones, a class.

cdr3_nt cdr3_aa d_call v_call clone_size j_call
TGTGCCAGCAGCCCGCAAGTGACTAGCGGGCCCTACAATGAGCAGTTCTTC CASSPQVTSGPYNEQFF TRBD2 TRBV7-2 . TRBJ2-1
TGTGCCAGGTCGGGACAGACCCTTTTT CARSGQTLF TRBD1 TRBV7-8 . TRBJ1-4
TGTGCCAGCAGTGTGGACAGGGGTGACTCCTACGAGCAGTACTTC CASSVDRGDSYEQYF TRBD1 TRBV2 . TRBJ2-7
TGTGCCAGCAGCCAAGGAGGCTTTGGGAATCAGCCCCAGCATTTT CASSQGGFGNQPQHF . TRBV7-2 . TRBJ1-5
TGTGCCAGCAGCCCCTATTCGGGATCTAATGAAAAACTGTTTTTT CASSPYSGSNEKLFF . TRBV11-2 few TRBJ1-4
TGTGCCAGCAGCGCGTACCAACTAGGCGATGAGCAGTTCTTC CASSAYQLGDEQFF . TRBV5-6 . TRBJ2-1
TGTGCCAGCAGTTTGGGAGGGAGTCACGCCGGGGAGCTGTTTTTT CASSLGGSHAGELFF TRBD2 TRBV28 . TRBJ2-2
TGTGCCACCAGTGACCCTACAGGGGTTCAGCCCCAGCATTTT CATSDPTGVQPQHF TRBD1 TRBV24-1 . TRBJ1-5
TGTGCCAGCAGTTACTCTCAGGCTGAAGCTTTCTTT CASSYSQAEAFF . TRBV6-2/TRBV6-3 . TRBJ1-1
TGCGCCAGCAGCCAAGACCCCTTTTTTACGAGGAGAAACTATGGCTACACCTTC CASSQDPFFTRRNYGYTF . TRBV4-1 . TRBJ1-2
TGCGCCAGCAAGCGACAGGGGCGCCGTGACAATGAGCAGTTCTTC CASKRQGRRDNEQFF TRBD1 TRBV5-1 . TRBJ2-1
TGTGCCAGCAGTCGTCAGGAGGTGTATGGCTACTACACCTTC CASSRQEVYGYYTF . TRBV28 . TRBJ1-2
TGTGCCAGCAGCTTAGCCGGGACACCTCAAGAGACCCAGTACTTC CASSLAGTPQETQYF . TRBV7-9 . TRBJ2-5
TGCGCCAGCAGCCGAAGTTCCGGGACAGGGAACTATGGCTACACCTTC CASSRSSGTGNYGYTF TRBD1 TRBV4-3 . TRBJ1-2
TGTGCCAGCAGCTTTGACGGGTATAGCAATCAGCCCCAGCATTTT CASSFDGYSNQPQHF . TRBV7-9 few TRBJ1-5
TGTGCCAGCAGCCTCGCGACGGGTTTATTGTCGAATGAAAAACTGTTTTTT CASSLATGLLSNEKLFF . TRBV5-5 . TRBJ1-4